This entry lists 24 T cell receptor beta chains sequenced from one sample in a study of PD-L1 blockade in urothelial cancer. Repertoires were generated with immunoSEQ multiplex PCR, while TCRdb's copy carries only in-frame clones and drops some. The table shows tens of thousands of clones, with about 89% occurring only once. Sequenced here: PBMCs, sampled around atezolizumab (anti-PD-L1) treatment. These receptors all stem from a man aged 55 to 70 with urothelial cancer.

V is TRBV11-2 and J is TRBJ1-1; no clear D. V lost 5 bases to trimming and J lost 4 bases, with 17 bases between them. Germline values: CDR1 SGHAT, CDR2 FQNNGV. CDR3 size: 15 residues. CDR3 DNA sequence: TGTGCCAGCAGCCTCGGGGTATCCGAGGTCACTGAAGCTTTCTTT. Protein product: CASSLGVSEVTEAFF.

This chain links TRBV9 with TRBJ2-3; D not resolved. Deletions cut 6 bases from V and 3 bases from J, with 8 bases between. The CDR3 totals 12 residues. The germline V gene encodes CDR1 SGDLS and CDR2 YYNGEE. CDR3 in DNA: TGTGCCAGCACCGGGTTGACAGATACGCAGTATTTT. It is translated as CASTGLTDTQYF.

This chain joins TRBV7-9 and TRBJ2-1, with D possibly being TRBD2 (6 bases). Germline CDR1 and CDR2: SEHNR and FQNEAQ (reference sequence). The CDR3 runs to 16 residues. Trimming took 2 bases from V and 2 from J, leaving 13 bases between them. The CDR3 spells CASSLNRERTYNEQFF. The DNA for the CDR3 is TGTGCCAGCAGCTTAAACCGGGAGAGGACCTACAATGAGCAGTTCTTC.

The chain links TRBV7-2 to TRBJ2-7; 14 bases match TRBD2. Trimming took 4 bases from V and 6 from J; bases not matched to a gene: 5. There are 15 residues in the CDR3. Per the germline V gene, CDR1 is SGHTA and CDR2 is FQGNSA. This CDR3 is CASSSPGLAGVEQYF. CDR3 coding DNA: TGTGCCAGCAGCTCCCCGGGACTAGCGGGGGTCGAGCAGTACTTC.

The V gene is TRBV5-1, the J gene TRBJ2-5; TRBD2 matches 10 bases. The trim removed 2 bases at V and 5 bases at J, leaving 6 bases unmatched. The germline V gene encodes CDR1 SGHRS and CDR2 YFSETQ. The CDR3 runs to 15 residues. The CDR3 loop reads CASSLSSGSLETQYF. CDR3 in DNA: TGCGCCAGCAGCTTATCTAGCGGGAGTCTGGAGACCCAGTACTTC.

This clone was observed a few times. The genes are TRBV2 and TRBJ1-6; TRBD1 might be the D (6 bases). Deletions cut 4 bases from V and 7 bases from J, with 8 bases between. The germline V gene encodes CDR1 SNHLY and CDR2 FYNNEI. The CDR3 has 13 residues. CDR3 residues: CASSVGANSPLHF. CDR3 nucleotide sequence: TGTGCCAGCAGTGTGGGGGCGAATTCACCCCTCCACTTT. The full variable domain, with the rest looked up from reference TRBV2 and TRBJ1-6, is EPEVTQTPSHQVTQMGQEVILRCVPISNHLYFYWYRQILGQKVEFLVSFYNNEISEKSEIFDDQFSVERPDGSNFTLKIRSTKLEDSAMYFCASSVGANSPLHFGNGTRLTVT.

The chain couples TRBV7-9 to TRBJ2-7; 10 positions match TRBD1. CDR1 and CDR2 (germline): SEHNR, FQNEAQ (reference sequence). V was clipped by 5 bases and J by 3 bases; unmatched bases: 19. This CDR3 has 19 amino acids. CDR3 sequence (DNA): TGTGCCAGCAGCGAACAGCGGACAGGGGGAAGGGCGGTAGTCTACGAGCAGTACTTC. Translation gives CASSEQRTGGRAVVYEQYF. Full variable domain (outside the CDR3, taken from reference TRBV7-9 and TRBJ2-7): DTGVSQNPRHKITKRGQNVTFRCDPISEHNRLYWYRQTLGQGPEFLTYFQNEAQLEKSRLLSDRFSAERPKGSFSTLEIQRTEQGDSAMYLCASSEQRTGGRAVVYEQYFGPGTRLTVT.

The CDR3 region has the DNA TGTGCCAGCAGTTTATGGCAGGGAGGTGGTGAAAAACTGTTTTTT. Residues: CASSLWQGGGEKLFF. This rearrangement joins TRBV28 to TRBJ1-4; weak D call: TRBD1 (5 bases). CDR1 is MDHEN, CDR2 SYDVKM, per germline. CDR3 length equals 15 residues. The ends were cut back, 0 bases at V and 7 bases at J, with 12 bases in the middle.

The chain has TRBV5-4 and TRBJ2-2; 8 bases are shared with TRBD2. The CDR3 has 16 residues. Trimming removed 0 bases from V and 3 bases from J; junction bases left unmatched: 4. Per germline, CDR1 SGHNT and CDR2 YYREEE (reference sequence). As DNA, the CDR3 is TGTGCCAGCAGCTTGGCGGGTAGCGGGGACACCGGGGAGCTGTTTTTT. Protein sequence: CASSLAGSGDTGELFF.

This chain uses TRBV6-5 with TRBJ2-3; the D gene is possibly TRBD1 (6 bases). From germline, CDR1 is MNHEY and CDR2 SVGAGI. The CDR3 sequence is 11 residues long. V lost 4 bases and J 9 bases, leaving 8 bases between the germline ends. CDR3 sequence: CASSSDRTQYF. In DNA form, the CDR3 reads TGTGCCAGCAGTTCGGACAGAACGCAGTATTTT.

The V and J genes are TRBV10-3 and TRBJ1-1; perhaps TRBD1 as D (5 bases). V shed 7 bases and J shed 1 base, with 10 bases lying between them. This CDR3 comprises 13 residues. CDR1 ENHRY and CDR2 SYGVKD come from the germline V gene. CDR3 bases: TGTGCCATCATGCAGGGTCAGAACACTGAAGCTTTCTTT. Translating gives CAIMQGQNTEAFF.

The V and J genes are TRBV7-9 and TRBJ2-4; TRBD2 agrees at 8 bases. Per the germline V gene, CDR1 is SEHNR and CDR2 is FQNEAQ (reference sequence). The CDR3 contains 15 residues. V lost 5 bases, J lost 6 bases, and 9 bases stayed unmatched. The CDR3: CASSPSGGVGNIQYF. In DNA form, the CDR3 reads TGTGCCAGCAGCCCTTCGGGGGGGGTGGGAAACATTCAGTACTTC.

The chain has TRBV19 and TRBJ1-6; 7 nucleotides match TRBD1. CDR3 size: 16 residues. Germline lookup yields CDR1 LNHDA and CDR2 SQIVND (reference sequence). V trimming: 1 base; J trimming: 5 bases; junction bases outside the gene matches: 5. The CDR3 is CASSIGSGQHNSPLHF. CDR3 bases: TGTGCCAGTAGTATAGGTTCGGGACAGCATAATTCACCCCTCCACTTT.

This chain connects TRBV5-5 to TRBJ2-1, with TRBD2 matching over 9 bases. The CDR3 has 14 amino acids. Per the germline V gene, CDR1 is SGHKS and CDR2 is YYEKEE (reference sequence). J gave up 15 bases and V 0 bases, and 10 bases lay outside the gene matches. The CDR3 is CASSLAGGRVLWFF. The DNA for the CDR3 is TGTGCCAGCAGCTTGGCCGGCGGGAGGGTTCTTTGGTTCTTC.

This chain uses TRBV2 with TRBJ2-5; weak D call: TRBD1 (5 bases). Trimming took 0 bases from V and 6 from J, leaving 8 bases between them. Germline-derived CDR1 and CDR2 are SNHLY and FYNNEI. The CDR3 extends over 13 amino acids. The CDR3 region is CASSEAQGQTQYF. CDR3 in DNA: TGTGCCAGCAGTGAAGCCCAGGGTCAGACCCAGTACTTC.

The CDR3 loop reads CASAGGLAGGSGEQFF. The CDR3 region has the DNA TGTGCCAGCGCCGGGGGACTAGCGGGAGGTTCGGGTGAGCAGTTCTTC. The rearrangement joins TRBV7-3 to TRBJ2-1, with 15 nucleotides matching TRBD2. With V trimmed by 8 bases and J by 9 bases, 11 bases remained unmatched. The CDR3 runs 16 residues. CDR1 is SGHTA and CDR2 is FQGTGA in the germline V gene. Drawing the rest from reference TRBV7-3 and TRBJ2-1, the complete variable domain is GAGVSQTPSNKVTEKGKYVELRCDPISGHTALYWYRQSLGQGPEFLIYFQGTGAADDSGLPNDRFFAVRPEGSVSTLKIQRTERGDSAVYLCASAGGLAGGSGEQFFGPGTRLTVL.

The chain employs TRBV27 and TRBJ2-7; maybe TRBD1 (5 bases). The CDR3 runs to 15 residues. Germline-derived CDR1 and CDR2 are MNHEY and SMNVEV (reference sequence). The V gene lost 2 bases and the J gene lost 4 bases, with 15 bases spanning the gap. The CDR3 loop is CASSLRGNLPYEQYF. The CDR3 nucleotides read TGTGCCAGCAGTTTAAGGGGAAATCTCCCTTACGAGCAGTACTTC.

The V and J genes are TRBV29-1 and TRBJ1-5; TRBD1 aligns across 9 bases. The V gene end was trimmed by 6 bases and the J gene end by 5 bases; junction bases not matched to a gene: 5. Germline loops: CDR1 SQVTM, CDR2 ANQGSEA. The CDR3 spans 13 residues. The CDR3 reads CSVGQGKDQPQHF. The DNA for the CDR3 is TGCAGCGTGGGACAGGGTAAGGATCAGCCCCAGCATTTT.

J is TRBJ2-5 and V is TRBV6-1; maybe TRBD1 (5 bases). The CDR3 runs 13 residues. The ends were cut back, 9 bases at V and 1 base at J, with 12 bases in the middle. Germline loops: CDR1 MNHNS, CDR2 SASEGT. The CDR3 bases are TGTGCCAGACACGACAGTACCCAAGAGACCCAGTACTTC. Translated, it gives CARHDSTQETQYF.

The V call is TRBV7-6, the J call TRBJ2-2, with TRBD2 as a possible D gene (5 bases). In germline, CDR1 is SGHVS, CDR2 FNYEAQ. Deletions cut 5 bases from V and 2 bases from J, with 12 bases between. The CDR3 has 15 residues. The CDR3 DNA reads as TGTGCCAGCAGCCGACTAATCCTCAACACCGGGGAGCTGTTTTTT. Translating it yields CASSRLILNTGELFF.

This sequence joins TRBV19 and TRBJ2-1; 7 bases are a match to TRBD2. Germline V gives CDR1 LNHDA, CDR2 SQIVND (reference sequence). J lost 9 bases, V lost 3 bases, and 8 bases had no gene match. The CDR3 is 14 residues long. The CDR3 reads CASSISGTGGEQFF. In DNA, the CDR3 is TGTGCCAGTAGTATTAGCGGCACGGGGGGTGAGCAGTTCTTC.

This chain links TRBV5-1 with TRBJ1-1; D might be TRBD1 (5 bases). Germline V gene sequence: CDR1 SGHRS, CDR2 YFSETQ. The V end was cut by 4 bases, the J end by 1 base, with 8 bases between. The CDR3 has 13 residues. The CDR3, as DNA: TGCGCCAGCAGCCTACAGGAGAACACTGAAGCTTTCTTT. The encoded protein is CASSLQENTEAFF.

The chain recombines TRBV5-8 with TRBJ2-2; weak D call: TRBD1 (5 bases). Trimming took 3 bases from V and 4 from J, leaving 13 bases between them. This CDR3 spans 15 amino acids. The germline gives CDR1 SGHTS, CDR2 YDEGEE. CDR3 loop: CASSWGQGGTGELFF. The CDR3 region has the DNA TGTGCCAGCAGCTGGGGTCAGGGTGGCACCGGGGAGCTGTTTTTT.

The chain recombines TRBV6-5 with TRBJ2-7; TRBD2 is a possible D gene (5 bases). The CDR3 loop spans 13 amino acids. Between the trimmed V and J ends, which lost 9 bases and 0 bases, there was a span of 12 bases. Germline V gives CDR1 MNHEY, CDR2 SVGAGI. CDR3 coding DNA: TGTGCCAGTAGCGTTCTTAGCTCCTACGAGCAGTACTTC. Its translation: CASSVLSSYEQYF.